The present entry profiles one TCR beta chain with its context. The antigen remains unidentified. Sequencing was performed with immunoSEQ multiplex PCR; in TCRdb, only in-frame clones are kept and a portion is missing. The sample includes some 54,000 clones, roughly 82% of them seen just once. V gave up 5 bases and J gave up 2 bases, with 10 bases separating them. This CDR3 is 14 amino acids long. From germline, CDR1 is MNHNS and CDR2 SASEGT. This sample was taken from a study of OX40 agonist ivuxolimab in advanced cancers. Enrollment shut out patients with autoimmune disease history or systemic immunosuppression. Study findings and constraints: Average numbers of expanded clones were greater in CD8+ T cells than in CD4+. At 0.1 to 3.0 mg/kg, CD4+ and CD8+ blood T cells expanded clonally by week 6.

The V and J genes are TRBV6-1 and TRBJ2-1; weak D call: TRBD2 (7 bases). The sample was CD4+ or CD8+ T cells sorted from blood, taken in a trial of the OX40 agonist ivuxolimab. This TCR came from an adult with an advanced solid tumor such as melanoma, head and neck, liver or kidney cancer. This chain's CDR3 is CASSRGGPYNEQFF. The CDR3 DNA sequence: TGTGCCAGCAGTAGGGGGGGCCCCTACAATGAGCAGTTCTTC.